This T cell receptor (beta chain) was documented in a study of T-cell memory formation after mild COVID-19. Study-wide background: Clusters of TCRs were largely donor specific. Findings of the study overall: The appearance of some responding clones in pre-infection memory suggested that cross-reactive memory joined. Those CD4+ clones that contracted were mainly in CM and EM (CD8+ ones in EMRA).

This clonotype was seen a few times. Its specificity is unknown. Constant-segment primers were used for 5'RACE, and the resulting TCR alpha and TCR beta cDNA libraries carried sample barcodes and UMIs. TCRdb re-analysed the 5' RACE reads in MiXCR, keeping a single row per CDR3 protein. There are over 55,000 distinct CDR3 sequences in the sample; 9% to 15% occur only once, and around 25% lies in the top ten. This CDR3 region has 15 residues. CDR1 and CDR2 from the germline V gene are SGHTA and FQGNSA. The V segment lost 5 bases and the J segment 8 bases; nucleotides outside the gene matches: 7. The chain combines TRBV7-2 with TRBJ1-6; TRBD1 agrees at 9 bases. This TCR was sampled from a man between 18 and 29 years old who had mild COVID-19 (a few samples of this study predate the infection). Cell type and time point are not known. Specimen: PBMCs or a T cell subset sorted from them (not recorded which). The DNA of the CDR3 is TGTGCCAGCAGCCTCCGCACAGGGGGCTATTCACCCCTCCACTTT. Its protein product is CASSLRTGGYSPLHF.